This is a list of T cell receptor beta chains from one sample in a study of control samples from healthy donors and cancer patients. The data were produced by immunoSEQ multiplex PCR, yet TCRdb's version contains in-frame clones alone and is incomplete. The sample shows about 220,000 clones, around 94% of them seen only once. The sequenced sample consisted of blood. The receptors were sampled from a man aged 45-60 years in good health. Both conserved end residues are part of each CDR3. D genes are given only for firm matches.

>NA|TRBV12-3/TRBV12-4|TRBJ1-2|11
CASNQGYGYTF
TGTGCCAGCAATCAGGGGTATGGCTACACCTTC
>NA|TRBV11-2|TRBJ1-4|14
CASSLPGATEKLFF
TGTGCCAGCAGCTTGCCGGGGGCTACTGAAAAACTGTTTTTT
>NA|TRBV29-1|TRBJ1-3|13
CSVSWGTGNTIYF
TGCAGCGTTTCATGGGGGACTGGAAACACCATATATTTT
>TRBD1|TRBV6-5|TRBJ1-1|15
CASYSGQGLHTEAFF
TGTGCCAGCTACTCGGGACAGGGCCTGCACACTGAAGCTTTCTTT
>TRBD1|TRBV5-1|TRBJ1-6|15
CASTNYGTGAEPLHF
TGCGCCAGCACCAATTACGGGACAGGCGCAGAACCCCTCCACTTT
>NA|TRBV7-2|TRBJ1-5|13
CASSSGMVQPQHF
TGTGCCAGCAGCTCCGGAATGGTTCAGCCCCAGCATTTT
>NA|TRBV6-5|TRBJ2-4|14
CASSNRAAKNIQYF
TGTGCCAGCAGCAACCGGGCAGCCAAAAACATTCAGTACTTC
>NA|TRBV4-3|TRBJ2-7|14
CASSHGRGSYEQYF
TGCGCCAGCAGCCATGGACGGGGCTCCTACGAGCAGTACTTC
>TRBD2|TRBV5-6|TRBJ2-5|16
CASSMGLAGGSRTQYF
TGTGCCAGCAGCATGGGACTAGCGGGGGGGAGTCGAACCCAGTACTTC
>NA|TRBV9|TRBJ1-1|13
CASGVRSRTEAFF
TGTGCCAGCGGGGTCCGGTCCCGCACTGAAGCTTTCTTT
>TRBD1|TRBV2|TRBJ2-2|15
CASSERQGAVGELFF
TGTGCCAGCAGTGAGAGGCAGGGGGCTGTCGGGGAGCTGTTTTTT
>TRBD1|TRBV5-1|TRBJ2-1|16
CASSLLPGQGDNEQFF
TGCGCCAGCAGCTTGCTACCTGGACAGGGCGACAATGAGCAGTTCTTC
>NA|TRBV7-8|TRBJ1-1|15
CASSSRRGRSTEAFF
TGTGCCAGCAGCTCGAGGAGGGGCCGTAGCACTGAAGCTTTCTTT
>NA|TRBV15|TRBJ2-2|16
CATSRDAGVRAGELFF
TGTGCCACCAGCAGAGATGCTGGGGTCCGCGCCGGGGAGCTGTTTTTT